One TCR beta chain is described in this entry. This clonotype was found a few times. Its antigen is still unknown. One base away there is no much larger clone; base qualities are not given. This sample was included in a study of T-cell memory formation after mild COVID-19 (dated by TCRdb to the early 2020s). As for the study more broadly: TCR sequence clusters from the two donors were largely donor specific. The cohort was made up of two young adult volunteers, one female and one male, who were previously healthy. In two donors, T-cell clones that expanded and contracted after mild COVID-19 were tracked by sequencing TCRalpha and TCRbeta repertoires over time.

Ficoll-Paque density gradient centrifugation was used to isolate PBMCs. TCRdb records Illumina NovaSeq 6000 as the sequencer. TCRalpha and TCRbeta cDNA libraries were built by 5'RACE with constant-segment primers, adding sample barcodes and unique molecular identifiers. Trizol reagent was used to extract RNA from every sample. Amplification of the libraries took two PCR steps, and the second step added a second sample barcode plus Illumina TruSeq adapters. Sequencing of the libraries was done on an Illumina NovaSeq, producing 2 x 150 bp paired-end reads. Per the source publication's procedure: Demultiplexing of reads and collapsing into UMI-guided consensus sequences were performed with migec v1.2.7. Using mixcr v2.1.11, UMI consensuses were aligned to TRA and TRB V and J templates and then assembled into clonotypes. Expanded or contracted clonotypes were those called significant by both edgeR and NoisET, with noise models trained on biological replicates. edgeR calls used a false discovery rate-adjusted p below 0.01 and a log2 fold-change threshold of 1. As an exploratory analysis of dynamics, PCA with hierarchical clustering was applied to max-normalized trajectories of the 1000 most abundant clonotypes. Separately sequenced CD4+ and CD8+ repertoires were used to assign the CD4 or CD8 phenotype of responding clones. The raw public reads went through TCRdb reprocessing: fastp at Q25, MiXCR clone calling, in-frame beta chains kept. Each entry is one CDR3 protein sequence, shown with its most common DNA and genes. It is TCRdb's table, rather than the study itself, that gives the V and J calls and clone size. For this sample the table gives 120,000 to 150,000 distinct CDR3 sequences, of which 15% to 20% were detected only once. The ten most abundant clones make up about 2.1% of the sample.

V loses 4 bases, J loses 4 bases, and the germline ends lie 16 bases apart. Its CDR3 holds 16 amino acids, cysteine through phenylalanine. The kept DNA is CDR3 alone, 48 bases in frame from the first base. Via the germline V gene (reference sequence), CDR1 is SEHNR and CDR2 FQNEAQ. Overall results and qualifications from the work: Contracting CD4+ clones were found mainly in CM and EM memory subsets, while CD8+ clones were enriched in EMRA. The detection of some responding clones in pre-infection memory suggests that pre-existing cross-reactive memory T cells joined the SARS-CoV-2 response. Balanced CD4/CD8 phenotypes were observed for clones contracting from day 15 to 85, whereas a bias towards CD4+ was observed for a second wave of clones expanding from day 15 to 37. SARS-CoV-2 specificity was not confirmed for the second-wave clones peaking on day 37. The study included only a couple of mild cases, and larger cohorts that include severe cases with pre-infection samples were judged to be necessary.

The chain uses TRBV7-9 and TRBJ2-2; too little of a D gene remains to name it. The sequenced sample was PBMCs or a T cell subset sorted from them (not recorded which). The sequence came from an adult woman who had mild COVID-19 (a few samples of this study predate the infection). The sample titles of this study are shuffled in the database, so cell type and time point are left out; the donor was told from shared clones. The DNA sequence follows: TGTGCCAGCAGCTCCCGGCGAAAGGGCCCCACCGGGGAGCTGTTTTTT. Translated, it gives CASSSRRKGPTGELFF.